The rows below give T cell receptor beta chains drawn from one sample of a study of monozygotic twins with inflammatory bowel disease. From its re-call of the 5' RACE reads, TCRdb lists each CDR3 protein once, without DNA. The table for this sample gives approximately 200,000 distinct CDR3 sequences. The specimen sequenced was blood. All receptors come from a human donor with ulcerative colitis or Crohn's disease, or a healthy co-twin of an affected twin (not recorded which). Each CDR3 is given with its conserved first and last residue. Each record gives: V gene, CDR3 length, J gene, CDR3 protein.

>TRBV6-5|13|TRBJ1-4
CASRQGANEKLFF
>TRBV6-1|15|TRBJ1-5
CASSLRTGVNQPQHF
>TRBV4-1|16|TRBJ2-1
CASSQGIPGMENEQFF
>TRBV4-3|16|TRBJ2-3
CASSQERAGGKDTQYF
>TRBV5-1|22|TRBJ2-5
CASSLGHQFRTSGGAIQETQYF
>TRBV7-2|12|TRBJ1-2
CASSSSVYGYTF
>TRBV18|15|TRBJ1-1
CASSTQGASDTEAFF
>TRBV20-1|15|TRBJ2-5
CSARRASGNWETQYF
>TRBV5-6|12|TRBJ2-3
CASSVASRPQYF
>TRBV28|15|TRBJ2-1
CASSLSGAGRDEQFF
>TRBV12-3/TRBV12-4|14|TRBJ2-1
CASRSTGQGNEQFF
>TRBV7-7|13|TRBJ2-7
CASSLGVQYEQYF
>TRBV30|19|TRBJ2-2
CAWRKAGGLALGSTGELFF
>TRBV12-3/TRBV12-4|13|TRBJ1-4
CASRDGNNEKLFF
>TRBV3-1|14|TRBJ1-1
CASSHSTGLTEAFF
>TRBV7-9|15|TRBJ2-5
CASTLSSGPQETQYF
>TRBV5-1|14|TRBJ1-1
CASSGGPLNTEAFF
>TRBV5-4|15|TRBJ2-1
CASRDGGPSGDEQFF
>TRBV4-3|15|TRBJ2-1
CASSPENGAYNEQFF
>TRBV3-1|16|TRBJ2-4
CASSLRTPDERNIQYF
>TRBV24-1|12|TRBJ2-3
CATSESSHTQYF
>TRBV5-1|14|TRBJ2-3
CASSHDSFTDTQYF
>TRBV4-1|14|TRBJ1-1
CASSQVEYETEAFF
>TRBV20-1|14|TRBJ1-4
CSARIGTLDEKLFF
>TRBV20-1|11|TRBJ2-3
CSAAGSDTQYF
>TRBV28|14|TRBJ2-1
CASSKQGPRNEQFF
>TRBV29-1|15|TRBJ2-7
CSVVGPTTFSYEQYF
>TRBV14|16|TRBJ2-7
CASSQLSGGDTYEQYF
>TRBV5-1|11|TRBJ1-2
CASSLRGAYTF
>TRBV6-5|14|TRBJ1-1
CASSYQGLNTEAFF
>TRBV2|14|TRBJ2-4
CASSDWGGENIQYF
>TRBV6-6|14|TRBJ2-2
CAILGRGKAGELFF
>TRBV30|14|TRBJ2-2
CAWSVLGQPGELFF
>TRBV3-1|15|TRBJ2-3
CASSQIETSTDTQYF
>TRBV29-1|17|TRBJ2-1
CSVVPPVARTWANEQFF
>TRBV6-1|15|TRBJ2-1
CASSKLAGVSNEQFF
>TRBV7-6|18|TRBJ2-1
CASSLETSLDLEENEQFF
>TRBV7-3|16|TRBJ1-5
CASSLKAQTGNQPQHF
>TRBV5-5|15|TRBJ2-1
CASSFTGNSYNEQFF
>TRBV12-3/TRBV12-4|14|TRBJ1-3
CASSFEGARNTIYF
>TRBV7-2|13|TRBJ2-7
CASSSRTGVEQYF
>TRBV4-1|11|TRBJ2-1
CASSQGTVQFF
>TRBV28|16|TRBJ2-3
CASSPQTSATTDTQYF
>TRBV9|14|TRBJ2-2
CASTRGGRTGELFF
>TRBV7-9|15|TRBJ2-1
CASSPGPTTRNEQFF
>TRBV5-1|16|TRBJ2-1
CASSLMAGGLLQEQFF
>TRBV7-2|15|TRBJ1-6
CASSLTQANNSPLHF
>TRBV12-3/TRBV12-4|12|TRBJ2-7
CASSPAGREQYF
>TRBV28|15|TRBJ2-7
CASSSTGLAGYEQYF
>TRBV20-1|15|TRBJ2-1
CSAISQGKEYNEQFF
>TRBV13|12|TRBJ2-7
CASSLRNYEQYF